This T cell receptor beta chain stems from a study of blood T cell repertoires in COVID-19 (dated by TCRdb to 2018 to 2021). Notes on the research overall: Samples from collaborators originated in the United States, Italy and Spain and spanned both the acute and convalescent phases of COVID-19. The samples were drawn from the first 160 participants of the ongoing ImmuneRACE study and from 950 to 1,500 subjects provided by 6 global collaborators. Where available, HLA class I and class II types were obtained from metadata supplied by the sample provider rather than from assay-based typing. Deeply sampled blood TCRbeta repertoires from subjects exposed to, actively infected with, or recovered from COVID-19 were included in the dataset. The sample metadata nearly always contained a de-identified subject ID, COVID-19 status, age in years and sex. The repertoires were made available in a free public database intended to serve as a resource for research on the immune response to SARS-CoV-2. The material from the prospective study consisted of cDNA or gDNA derived from T cells, B-cell-depleted T cells, or PBMCs.

Study-level results and caveats: Clinical and demographic metadata were provided uncurated, with the amount varying by source and participant.

One collaborating source in Seattle enrolled patients while the patients were actively infected and followed the patients over time throughout the course of disease. Whole blood was collected in K2EDTA tubes by collaborating institutions according to the institutions' own protocols. For TCRbeta analysis, collaborators shipped samples as frozen whole blood, isolated PBMCs, or DNA extracted from either of those sample types. This clone is a singleton in its sample. Its target antigen remains unknown. No per-base quality is available; no much larger clone lies one base away. V drops 6 bases and J drops 4 bases, leaving 15 bases in between. The CDR3 runs 15 amino acids, cysteine and phenylalanine included. The only DNA kept is the CDR3, 45 bases in frame from the first base. Taken from the germline V gene, the CDR1 and CDR2 loops are LGHNT and FRNRAP. TCRbeta CDR3 regions were amplified from genomic DNA by means of the immunoSEQ Assay, a bias-controlled multiplex PCR. The authors' pipeline ran thus. Nucleated cell counts per sample were estimated from amplification of reference gene primers within the assay. To quantify the absolute abundance of each unique TCRbeta CDR3 rearrangement, sequence reads were collapsed and filtered. Productive Simpson clonality was computed per sample as the square root of Simpson's diversity index over productive rearrangements. TCRdb holds this immuneACCESS table with in-frame rearrangements only. Some clones are missing; in checked studies, unresolved V genes explain under half, and the rest has no known cause. The V and J calls and clone size come from that table; D and trimming were worked out from the DNA. The sample includes fewer than 300,000 clones, with roughly nine tenths observed a single time. Around 2.2% of the sample goes to the ten largest clones.

The receptor comes from a woman aged 25 to 39 with COVID-19, enrolled during active disease. The sequencing sample was made of peripheral blood. The sequence joins TRBV12-5 to TRBJ2-2, and the D gene may be TRBD2, 6 bases matching. The nucleotide sequence reads as follows: TGTGCTAGTGGCCCGAGTAGCGGAGTCACCGGGGAGCTGTTTTTT. This encodes CASGPSSGVTGELFF.